The 10 T cell receptor beta chains given below trace back to one sample, sequenced in a study of beta chain features in type 1 diabetes. What was sequenced were expressed TCRB transcripts, since all of the isolated RNA had been reverse transcribed. The assay was immunoSEQ multiplex PCR, and TCRdb's table has in-frame clones only and misses some. The data show about 16,000 clones, about 55% seen once. The specimen sequenced was stem cell memory CD4+ T cells from blood. These receptors all come from a young woman in good health.

This clone occurred once. This rearrangement joins TRBV6-1 to TRBJ2-1; 8 positions agree with TRBD2. This CDR3 has 15 amino acids. Germline V gene data show CDR1 as MNHNS and CDR2 as SASEGT. V gave up 3 bases and J gave up 8 bases; unmatched junction bases: 9. CDR3 sequence reads: CASSDWWGGLDEQFF. CDR3 sequence (DNA): TGTGCCAGCAGTGACTGGTGGGGGGGACTAGATGAGCAGTTCTTC.

This clone was seen a handful of times. The V call is TRBV6-1, the J call TRBJ2-4, with 11 bases that match TRBD2. CDR1 and CDR2 from the germline V gene are MNHNS and SASEGT. V was clipped by 6 bases and J by 7 bases; unmatched bases: 2. The CDR3 has 13 residues. The CDR3 region is CASRIAGGNIQYF. The DNA for the CDR3 is TGTGCCAGCAGGATAGCGGGGGGGAACATTCAGTACTTC.

The V call is TRBV29-1, the J call TRBJ1-1, with 7 bases fitting TRBD1. Germline CDR1 reads SQVTM; CDR2 reads ANQGSEA. CDR3 length: 13 amino acids. V lost 4 bases, J lost 3 bases, and 5 bases stayed unmatched. The CDR3 protein is CSVARDSDTEAFF. DNA of the CDR3: TGCAGCGTTGCTAGGGACAGCGACACTGAAGCTTTCTTT.

The rearrangement joins TRBV2 to TRBJ2-3; TRBD2 matches at 13 bases. V lost 6 bases, J lost 4 bases, and 7 bases stayed unmatched. CDR1 and CDR2 (germline): SNHLY, FYNNEI. The CDR3 loop spans 16 amino acids. This CDR3 reads CASSAFGLAGADTQYF. The CDR3 DNA reads as TGTGCCAGCAGCGCTTTCGGACTAGCGGGAGCAGATACGCAGTATTTT.

V is TRBV29-1 and J is TRBJ2-6; 10 nucleotides match TRBD1. The junction had 9 bases not matched to a gene; V was cut back by 6 bases and J by 4 bases. The CDR3 length is 16 residues. Germline V gives CDR1 SQVTM, CDR2 ANQGSEA. The DNA for the CDR3 is TGCAGCGTGGACGGGACAGGGGAGGCCGGGGCCAACGTCCTGACTTTC. Its protein is CSVDGTGEAGANVLTF.

The chain is built from TRBV27 and TRBJ1-1; 9 bases line up with TRBD1. V was clipped by 5 bases and J by 1 base; unmatched bases: 5. This CDR3 has 15 residues. Germline CDR1 and CDR2: MNHEY and SMNVEV (reference sequence). In nucleotides, the CDR3 is TGTGCCAGCAGTACGACAGGGGGAAGGAACACTGAAGCTTTCTTT. Protein product: CASSTTGGRNTEAFF.

This clone was detected only once. This chain joins TRBV18 and TRBJ2-7; no clear D. CDR3 size: 16 residues. Germline values: CDR1 KGHSH, CDR2 LQKENI. V was clipped by 2 bases and J by 1 base, with 15 bases between them. The CDR3 region is CASSPGRSASSYEQYF. CDR3 sequence (DNA): TGTGCCAGCTCACCAGGTCGGAGTGCCAGTTCCTACGAGCAGTACTTC.

The gene calls are TRBV10-3 and TRBJ2-5, with D perhaps matching TRBD1 (5 bases). The CDR3 loop spans 12 amino acids. CDR1 ENHRY and CDR2 SYGVKD come from the germline V gene. V lost 6 bases to trimming and J lost 5 bases, with 10 bases between them. The CDR3 sequence is CAISAGRETQYF. The DNA of the CDR3 is TGTGCCATCAGCGCAGGGCGGGAGACCCAGTACTTC.

This clone showed up just a few times. The rearrangement joins TRBV7-3 to TRBJ1-4; no reliable D call. The CDR3 loop spans 15 amino acids. From germline, CDR1 is SGHTA and CDR2 FQGTGA. Trimming pared 6 bases from V and 5 bases from J, leaving 16 bases between. The CDR3, as DNA: TGTGCCAGCAGGCCCTCGGGGATGTTGAATGAAAAACTGTTTTTT. Residues: CASRPSGMLNEKLFF.

The rearrangement joins TRBV7-2 to TRBJ1-1, with D possibly being TRBD1 (6 bases). V was clipped by 3 bases and J by 3 bases, with 11 bases between them. The CDR3 runs 14 residues. The germline V gene has CDR1 SGHTA and CDR2 FQGNSA. The CDR3, as DNA: TGTGCCAGCAGCTTCCCCACAGGGCACACTGAAGCTTTCTTT. Its translation is CASSFPTGHTEAFF.